This TCR beta chain stems from a study of T cell responses to AZD1222 COVID-19 vaccine. Sequencing was performed with immunoSEQ multiplex PCR; in TCRdb, only in-frame clones are kept and a portion is missing. This sample carries roughly 85,000 clones, 80% to 90% of them seen once, and the ten largest clones take about 7.7%. Broader study findings: Donors, mostly white British, included more females; clonal diversity was possibly underestimated. At 160-218 and 743-854, vaccine-associated CD4 TCRs were dominant, and they spanned spike.

The germline CDR1 and CDR2 sequences are SNHLY and FYNNEI. The V segment lost 6 bases and the J segment 7 bases; nucleotides outside the gene matches: 8. This CDR3 has 15 residues. To note about this clone: The target antigen is unknown.

The starting material was peripheral blood, obtained on day 0 of AZD1222 vaccination. The TCR sequence derives from an adult in good health. The chain is built from TRBV2 and TRBJ2-1; TRBD2 matches 11 bases. CDR3 loop: CASRGAGTSGNEQFF. CDR3 sequence (DNA): TGTGCCAGCAGGGGCGCAGGGACTAGCGGAAATGAGCAGTTCTTC.